Below are 5 T cell receptor beta chains sequenced from a single sample in a study of PD-L1 blockade in urothelial cancer. The protocol was immunoSEQ multiplex PCR, while the TCRdb copy is restricted to in-frame clones and leaves out a portion. The sample contains 55,000 to 70,000 clones, roughly 80% of which appear only once. The sequences come from PBMCs, collected around atezolizumab (anti-PD-L1) treatment. Receptors were obtained from a man aged 65 to 85 with urothelial cancer.

This clone was observed a single time. At one boundary the junction diverges from the germline segment, which might be a read error. The V gene is TRBV19, the J gene TRBJ2-5; 9 bases are shared with TRBD2. Germline loops: CDR1 LNHDA, CDR2 SQIVND (reference sequence). The CDR3 extends over 15 amino acids. This CDR3 is CASSGASGTTEPQYF. The CDR3 DNA reads as TGTGCCAGTAGTGGGGCTAGCGGGACCACAGAGCCCCAGTACTTC.

This clone appeared once. The CDR3 reads CASRKREGTDTQYF. The CDR3 DNA sequence: TGTGCCAGCAGAAAGCGGGAGGGCACAGATACGCAGTATTTT. The genes are TRBV6-1 and TRBJ2-3; 9 nucleotides align to TRBD2. Germline CDR1 reads MNHNS; CDR2 reads SASEGT. This CDR3 spans 14 amino acids. Losses at the gene ends were 6 bases for V and 1 base for J; bases not matched to a gene: 2.

The V call is TRBV2, the J call TRBJ1-3; D call uncertain. The CDR3 runs to 14 residues. The germline gives CDR1 SNHLY, CDR2 FYNNEI. The V end lost 4 bases, the J end lost 0 bases, and 7 bases lay between the germline ends. The CDR3 DNA reads TGTGCCAGCAGTGGCTCTAGCTCTGGAAACACCATATATTTT. Translated: CASSGSSSGNTIYF.

This chain connects TRBV27 to TRBJ2-2, with TRBD2 as a possible D gene (5 bases). This CDR3 region has 16 residues. Trimming removed 3 bases at V and 4 bases at J, with 15 bases between. Germline assignment: CDR1 MNHEY and CDR2 SMNVEV (reference sequence). CDR3 in DNA: TGTGCCAGCAGTTTGAAGTGGGAGTTCGGCACCGGGGAGCTGTTTTTT. Its translation: CASSLKWEFGTGELFF.

The rearrangement joins TRBV10-3 to TRBJ2-7, with TRBD1 identical over 7 bases. Germline CDR1 reads ENHRY; CDR2 reads SYGVKD. The V and J ends lost 2 bases and 3 bases, in that order; junction bases with no gene match: 4. The CDR3 runs 14 residues. This CDR3 reads CAISEPDRNYEQYF. The CDR3 coding sequence is TGTGCCATCAGTGAGCCGGACAGGAACTACGAGCAGTACTTC.